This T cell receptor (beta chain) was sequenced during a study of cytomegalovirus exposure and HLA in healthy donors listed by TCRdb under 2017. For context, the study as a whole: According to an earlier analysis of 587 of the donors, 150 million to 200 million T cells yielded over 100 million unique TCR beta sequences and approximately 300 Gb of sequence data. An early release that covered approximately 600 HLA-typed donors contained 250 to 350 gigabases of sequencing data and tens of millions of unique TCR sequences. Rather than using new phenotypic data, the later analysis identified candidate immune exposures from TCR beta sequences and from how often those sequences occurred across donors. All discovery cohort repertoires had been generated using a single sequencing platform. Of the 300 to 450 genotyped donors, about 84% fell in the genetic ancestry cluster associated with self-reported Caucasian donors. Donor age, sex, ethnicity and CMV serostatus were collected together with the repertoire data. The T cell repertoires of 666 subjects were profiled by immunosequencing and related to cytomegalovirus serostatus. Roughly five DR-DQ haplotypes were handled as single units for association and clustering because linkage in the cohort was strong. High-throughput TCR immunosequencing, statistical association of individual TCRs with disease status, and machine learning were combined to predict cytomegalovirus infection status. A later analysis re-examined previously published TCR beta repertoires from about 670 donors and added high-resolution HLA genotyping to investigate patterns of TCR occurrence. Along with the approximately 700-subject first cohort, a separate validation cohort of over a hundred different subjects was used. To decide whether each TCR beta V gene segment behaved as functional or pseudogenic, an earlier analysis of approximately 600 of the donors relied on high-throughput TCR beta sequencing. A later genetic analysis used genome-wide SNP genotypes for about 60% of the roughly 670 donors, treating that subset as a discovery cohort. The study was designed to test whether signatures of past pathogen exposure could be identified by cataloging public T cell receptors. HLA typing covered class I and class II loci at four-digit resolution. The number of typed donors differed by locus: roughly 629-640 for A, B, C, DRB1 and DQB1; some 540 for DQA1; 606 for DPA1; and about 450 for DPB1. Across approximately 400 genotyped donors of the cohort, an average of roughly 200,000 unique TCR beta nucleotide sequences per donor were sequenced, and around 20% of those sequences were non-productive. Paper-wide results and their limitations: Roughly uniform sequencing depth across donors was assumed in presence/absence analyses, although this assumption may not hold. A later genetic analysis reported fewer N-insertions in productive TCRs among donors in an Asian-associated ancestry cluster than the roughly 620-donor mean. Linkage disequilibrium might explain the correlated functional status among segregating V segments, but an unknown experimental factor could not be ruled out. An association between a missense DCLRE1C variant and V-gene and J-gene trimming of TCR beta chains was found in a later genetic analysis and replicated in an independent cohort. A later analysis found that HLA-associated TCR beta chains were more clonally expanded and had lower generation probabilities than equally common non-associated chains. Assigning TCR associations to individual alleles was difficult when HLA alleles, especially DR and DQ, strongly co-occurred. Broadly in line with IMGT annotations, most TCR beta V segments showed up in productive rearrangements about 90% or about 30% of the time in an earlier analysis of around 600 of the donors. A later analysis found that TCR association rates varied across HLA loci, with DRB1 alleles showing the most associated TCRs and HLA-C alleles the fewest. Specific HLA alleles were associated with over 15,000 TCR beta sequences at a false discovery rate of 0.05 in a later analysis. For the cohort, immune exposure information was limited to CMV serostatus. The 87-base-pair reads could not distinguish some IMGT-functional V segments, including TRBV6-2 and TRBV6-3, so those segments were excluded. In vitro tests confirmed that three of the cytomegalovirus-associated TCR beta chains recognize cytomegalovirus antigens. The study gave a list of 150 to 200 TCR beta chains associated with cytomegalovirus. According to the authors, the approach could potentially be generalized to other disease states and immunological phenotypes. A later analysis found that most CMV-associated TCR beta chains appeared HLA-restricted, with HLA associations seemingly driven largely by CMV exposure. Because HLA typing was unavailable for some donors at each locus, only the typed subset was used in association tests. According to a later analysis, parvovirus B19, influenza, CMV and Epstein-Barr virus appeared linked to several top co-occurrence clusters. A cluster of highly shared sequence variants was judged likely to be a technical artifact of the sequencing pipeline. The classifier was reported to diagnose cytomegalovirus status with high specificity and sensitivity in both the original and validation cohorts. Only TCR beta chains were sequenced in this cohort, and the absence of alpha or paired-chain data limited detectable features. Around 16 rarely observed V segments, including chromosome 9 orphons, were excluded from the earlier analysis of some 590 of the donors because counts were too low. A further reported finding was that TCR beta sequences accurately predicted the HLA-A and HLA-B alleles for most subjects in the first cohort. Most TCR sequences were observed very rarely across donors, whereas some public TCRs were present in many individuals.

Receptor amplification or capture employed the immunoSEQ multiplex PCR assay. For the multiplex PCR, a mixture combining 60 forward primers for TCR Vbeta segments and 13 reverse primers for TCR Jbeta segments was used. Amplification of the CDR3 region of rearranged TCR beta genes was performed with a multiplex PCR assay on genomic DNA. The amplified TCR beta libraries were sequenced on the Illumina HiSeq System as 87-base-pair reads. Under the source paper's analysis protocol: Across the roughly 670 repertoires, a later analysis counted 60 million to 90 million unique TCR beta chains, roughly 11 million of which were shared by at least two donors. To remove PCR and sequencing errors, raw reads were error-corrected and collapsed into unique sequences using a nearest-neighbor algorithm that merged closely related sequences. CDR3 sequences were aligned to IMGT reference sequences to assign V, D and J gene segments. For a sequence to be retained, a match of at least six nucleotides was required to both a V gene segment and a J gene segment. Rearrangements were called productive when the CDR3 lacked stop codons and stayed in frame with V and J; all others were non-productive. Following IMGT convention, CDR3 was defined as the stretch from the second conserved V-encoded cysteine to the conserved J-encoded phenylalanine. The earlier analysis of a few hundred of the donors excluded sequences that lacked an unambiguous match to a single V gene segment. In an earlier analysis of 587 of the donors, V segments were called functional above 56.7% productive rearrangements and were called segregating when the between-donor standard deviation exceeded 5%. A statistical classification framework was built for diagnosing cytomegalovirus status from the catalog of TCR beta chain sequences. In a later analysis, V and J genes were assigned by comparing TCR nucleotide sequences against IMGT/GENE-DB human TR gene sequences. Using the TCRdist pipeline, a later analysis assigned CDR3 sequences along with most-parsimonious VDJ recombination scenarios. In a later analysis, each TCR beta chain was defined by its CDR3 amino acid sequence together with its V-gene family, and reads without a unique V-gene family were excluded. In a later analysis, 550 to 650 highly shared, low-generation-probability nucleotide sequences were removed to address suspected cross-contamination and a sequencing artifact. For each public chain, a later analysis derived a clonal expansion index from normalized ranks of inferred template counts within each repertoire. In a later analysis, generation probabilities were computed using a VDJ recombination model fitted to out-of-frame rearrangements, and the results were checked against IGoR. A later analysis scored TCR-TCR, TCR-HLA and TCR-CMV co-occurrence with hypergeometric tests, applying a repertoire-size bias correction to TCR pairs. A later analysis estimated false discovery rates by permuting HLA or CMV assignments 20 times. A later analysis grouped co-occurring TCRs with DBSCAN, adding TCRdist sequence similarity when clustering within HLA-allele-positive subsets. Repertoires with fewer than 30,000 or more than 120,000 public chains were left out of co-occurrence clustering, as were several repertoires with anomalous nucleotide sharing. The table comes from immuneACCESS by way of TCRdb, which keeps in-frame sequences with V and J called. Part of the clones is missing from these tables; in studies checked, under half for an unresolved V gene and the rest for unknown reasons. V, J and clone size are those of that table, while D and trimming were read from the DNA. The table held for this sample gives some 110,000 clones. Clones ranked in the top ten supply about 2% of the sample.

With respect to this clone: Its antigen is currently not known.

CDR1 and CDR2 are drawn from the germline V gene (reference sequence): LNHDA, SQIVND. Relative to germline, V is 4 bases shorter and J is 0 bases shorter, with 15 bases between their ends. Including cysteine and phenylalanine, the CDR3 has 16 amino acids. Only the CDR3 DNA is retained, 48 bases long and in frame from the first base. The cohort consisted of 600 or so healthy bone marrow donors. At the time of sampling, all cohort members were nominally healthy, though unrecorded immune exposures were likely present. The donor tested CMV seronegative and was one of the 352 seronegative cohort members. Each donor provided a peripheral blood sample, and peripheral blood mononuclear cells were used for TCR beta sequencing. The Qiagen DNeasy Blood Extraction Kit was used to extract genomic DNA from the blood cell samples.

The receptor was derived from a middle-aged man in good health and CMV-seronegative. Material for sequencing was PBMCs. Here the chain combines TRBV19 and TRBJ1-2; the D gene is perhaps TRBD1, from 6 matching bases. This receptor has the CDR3 CASSTGGQRTNYGYTF. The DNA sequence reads TGTGCCAGTAGTACCGGGGGGCAGAGGACTAACTATGGCTACACCTTC. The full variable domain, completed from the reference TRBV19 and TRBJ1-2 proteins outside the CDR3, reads DGGITQSPKYLFRKEGQNVTLSCEQNLNHDAMYWYRQDPGQGLRLIYYSQIVNDFQKGDIAEGYSVSREKKESFPLTVTSAQKNPTAFYLCASSTGGQRTNYGYTFGSGTRLTVV.